These T cell receptor beta chains were read from a single sample in a study of blood T cell repertoires in COVID-19. Sequenced by immunoSEQ multiplex PCR; TCRdb stores in-frame clones only, minus some. Of about 70,000 clones listed, around nine tenths are singletons. Specimen: peripheral blood. These receptor sequences come from a man aged 50 to 59 with acute or convalescent COVID-19. Both conserved end residues are part of each CDR3. A D gene is named only where the DNA matches it firmly. The size of a clone is reported for some rows only, either as once, few or many, or as a class for expanded clones.

j_call v_call d_call clone_size cdr3_aa cdr3_nt
TRBJ2-1 TRBV6-5 NA NA CASSLTSTYNEQFF TGTGCCAGCAGCCTAACTTCGACTTACAATGAGCAGTTCTTC
TRBJ2-1 TRBV7-9 NA NA CASSLRTLLRYNEQFF TGTGCCAGCAGCTTGAGGACTCTACTTAGATACAATGAGCAGTTCTTC
TRBJ1-2 TRBV3-1/TRBV3-2 NA NA CASSPVTANYGYTF TGTGCCAGCAGCCCCGTGACAGCCAACTATGGCTACACCTTC
TRBJ1-1 TRBV27 NA NA CASSSRVRTEAFF TGTGCCAGCAGTAGCAGGGTACGCACTGAAGCTTTCTTT
TRBJ1-5 TRBV28 NA NA CASRDWGGGNQPQHF TGTGCCAGCAGAGATTGGGGAGGGGGCAATCAGCCCCAGCATTTT
TRBJ2-7 TRBV5-4 TRBD2 NA CASSLAPTSDSYEQYF TGTGCCAGCAGCTTGGCCCCAACTAGCGACTCCTACGAGCAGTACTTC
TRBJ1-2 TRBV7-9 NA NA CASSFRDSREGYTF TGTGCCAGCAGCTTCCGGGACTCCAGAGAGGGCTACACCTTC
TRBJ1-2 TRBV7-2 TRBD1 once CASSLVGQGRVGYTF TGTGCCAGCAGCTTAGTGGGACAGGGGAGGGTTGGCTACACCTTC
TRBJ1-1 TRBV5-1 TRBD1 NA CASSQGGGTEAFF TGCGCCAGCAGCCAGGGGGGCGGCACTGAAGCTTTCTTT
TRBJ2-1 TRBV4-3 TRBD1 NA CASSLGTGLDNEQFF TGCGCCAGCAGCCTGGGGACAGGGCTCGACAATGAGCAGTTCTTC
TRBJ2-3 TRBV6-2/TRBV6-3 TRBD1 NA CASSYPTRTGDDTQYF TGTGCCAGCAGTTACCCCACACGGACAGGGGATGATACGCAGTATTTT
TRBJ1-5 TRBV11-2 TRBD1 NA CASSLDRAGQPQHF TGTGCCAGCAGCTTGGACAGGGCGGGTCAGCCCCAGCATTTT
TRBJ2-5 TRBV7-6 NA NA CASSHRDKQETQYF TGTGCCAGCAGCCACCGGGACAAACAAGAGACCCAGTACTTC
TRBJ2-1 TRBV15 TRBD2 NA CATSTPGSGGTNEQFF TGTGCCACCAGCACACCGGGTAGCGGGGGGACAAATGAGCAGTTCTTC
TRBJ2-5 TRBV6-1 NA NA CASTSSGQFQETQYF TGTGCCAGCACTTCCTCGGGACAATTCCAAGAGACCCAGTACTTC
TRBJ2-7 TRBV5-6 TRBD2 few CASSLHRSSGSRYEQYF TGTGCCAGCAGCTTGCACCGTTCTAGCGGGAGTAGGTACGAGCAGTACTTC
TRBJ1-1 TRBV19 TRBD1 NA CASGRDREAFF TGTGCCAGTGGGAGGGACAGGGAAGCTTTCTTT
TRBJ2-1 TRBV7-2 TRBD2 NA CASSLYGLARQFF TGTGCCAGCAGCCTATACGGACTAGCACGGCAGTTCTTC
TRBJ2-5 TRBV7-9 NA NA CASSPEGGGAWETQYF TGTGCCAGCAGCCCCGAGGGGGGGGGAGCTTGGGAGACCCAGTACTTC
TRBJ1-3 TRBV18 TRBD1 NA CASSANRGQGNTIYF TGTGCCAGCTCAGCCAACAGGGGGCAAGGAAACACCATATATTTT
TRBJ2-1 TRBV19 NA NA CASSMRQNNEQFF TGTGCCAGTAGTATGCGACAGAACAATGAGCAGTTCTTC
TRBJ1-6 TRBV28 TRBD1 NA CASRDPYRDSQNSPLHF TGTGCCAGCAGGGACCCATATAGGGACAGCCAAAATTCACCCCTCCACTTT
TRBJ2-2 TRBV27 TRBD2 NA CASSFQGLAYNTGELFF TGTGCCAGCAGTTTTCAGGGACTAGCGTATAACACCGGGGAGCTGTTTTTT
TRBJ2-3 TRBV4-1 NA NA CASSQEGAADTQYF TGCGCCAGCAGCCAAGAAGGGGCTGCAGATACGCAGTATTTT
TRBJ2-3 TRBV6-6 NA NA CASTRTGIGFGTDTQYF TGTGCCAGCACTCGCACCGGGATAGGATTTGGCACAGATACGCAGTATTTT
TRBJ2-7 TRBV10-1 TRBD1 NA CASSEPGTGRFEQYF TGCGCCAGCAGTGAACCCGGGACAGGGCGCTTCGAGCAGTACTTC
TRBJ1-3 TRBV28 TRBD1 NA CASSPGQHTGNTIYF TGTGCCAGCAGTCCGGGACAGCATACTGGAAACACCATATATTTT
TRBJ1-1 TRBV4-2 NA NA CASSHLTVNTEAFF TGTGCCAGCAGCCACCTGACAGTGAACACTGAAGCTTTCTTT
TRBJ2-1 TRBV7-9 TRBD2 NA CASSLKTSGEQFF TGTGCCAGCAGCTTAAAAACTAGCGGGGAGCAGTTCTTC
TRBJ2-5 TRBV6-5 TRBD1 NA CASSSLGAGGQETQYF TGTGCCAGCAGTTCCCTAGGGGCAGGGGGACAAGAGACCCAGTACTTC
TRBJ2-3 TRBV5-1 TRBD2 NA CASSLAKTSGSTSDTQYF TGCGCCAGCAGCTTGGCGAAAACTAGCGGGAGTACGTCAGATACGCAGTATTTT